Shown below are 19 T cell receptor beta chains from a single sample sequenced in a study of blood T cell repertoires in COVID-19. The table came from immunoSEQ multiplex PCR; TCRdb's copy has only in-frame clones and leaves some out. The table has some 80,000 clones, about 76% seen once. The sample consisted of peripheral blood. These receptors came from a woman of 80 years or more with active or convalescent COVID-19.

The V and J genes are TRBV2 and TRBJ1-1, with a tentative D call TRBD1 (5 bases). The CDR3 sequence is 16 residues long. With 8 bases removed from V and 0 bases from J, the gap between germline ends came to 19 bases. Germline CDR1 SNHLY, CDR2 FYNNEI. Here the CDR3 DNA reads TGTGCCAGCGACCGGAGGGGCGGAGGCATGAACACTGAAGCTTTCTTT. Translation gives CASDRRGGGMNTEAFF.

The chain carries TRBV5-1 and TRBJ1-5; D gene uncertain. Germline assignment: CDR1 SGHRS and CDR2 YFSETQ. CDR3 length equals 14 residues. Trimming stripped 0 bases from V and 0 bases from J, with 4 bases between. CDR3 nucleotide sequence: TGCGCCAGCAGCTTGGGCTATAGCAATCAGCCCCAGCATTTT. It specifies CASSLGYSNQPQHF.

The chain is built from TRBV15 and TRBJ2-2, with D possibly matching TRBD2 (6 bases). The CDR3 has 15 amino acids. The V gene's germline CDR1 is LNHNV and CDR2 YYDKDF (reference sequence). Trimming removed 5 bases from V and 4 bases from J, with 14 bases in between. This CDR3 is CATSVGGLGTGELFF. The CDR3, as DNA: TGTGCCACCAGCGTTGGAGGGTTGGGCACCGGGGAGCTGTTTTTT.

This chain joins TRBV18 and TRBJ1-4, with 7 bases lining up with TRBD1. CDR3 length equals 14 residues. The germline gives CDR1 KGHSH, CDR2 LQKENI. V trimming: 3 bases; J trimming: 8 bases; junction bases outside the gene matches: 6. The CDR3 region is CASSPLRDSEKLFF. CDR3 DNA: TGTGCCAGCTCACCTCTCCGGGACAGCGAAAAACTGTTTTTT. Variable domain in full (rest from reference TRBV18 and TRBJ1-4): NAGVMQNPRHLVRRRGQEARLRCSPMKGHSHVYWYRQLPEEGLKFMVYLQKENIIDESGMPKERFSAEFPKEGPSILRIQQVVRGDSAAYFCASSPLRDSEKLFFGSGTQLSVL.

The chain employs TRBV12-3 or TRBV12-4 and TRBJ1-1, with D uncertain. The V end was cut by 6 bases, the J end by 2 bases, with 10 bases between. CDR3 length: 13 residues. The chain's CDR3 is CASRPTANTEAFF. The CDR3 DNA reads as TGTGCCAGCAGACCTACAGCTAACACTGAAGCTTTCTTT.

V gene TRBV28 combines with J gene TRBJ1-5, with 10 nucleotides matching TRBD1. CDR1 MDHEN and CDR2 SYDVKM come from the germline V gene. The CDR3 sequence is 16 residues long. V lost 5 bases to trimming and J lost 4 bases; unmatched junction nucleotides: 8. DNA for the CDR3: TGTGCCAGCAGTCCCAGTCGACAGGGGGCAAATCAGCCCCAGCATTTT. Translation gives CASSPSRQGANQPQHF.

This clone was seen only once. J is TRBJ1-3 and V is TRBV5-1, with 7 bases lining up with TRBD1. The CDR3 extends over 16 amino acids. Germline-derived CDR1 and CDR2 are SGHRS and YFSETQ. The J segment lost 6 bases and the V segment lost 0 bases, leaving 9 bases of the junction unmatched. CDR3 coding DNA: TGCGCCAGCAGCTTGGGAGGACAGGCCCGACTAAACACCATATATTTT. Residues: CASSLGGQARLNTIYF.

The rearrangement links TRBV18 to TRBJ2-1; 9 bases fit TRBD1. The germline V gene has CDR1 KGHSH and CDR2 LQKENI. V shed 6 bases, J shed 7 bases, and the junction held 10 bases outside the gene matches. CDR3 length: 15 amino acids. CDR3 protein: CASSRSGTGWNEQFF. CDR3 bases: TGTGCCAGCTCGCGCTCCGGGACAGGGTGGAATGAGCAGTTCTTC.

A word on this clone: The limits of the CDR3 on the DNA are not certain, so only TCRdb's listed CDR3 is given. The rearrangement joins TRBV21-1 to TRBJ1-3; the table's D call, TRBD1, has no DNA check behind it. TRBV21-1 is listed as a pseudogene. The CDR3 sequence runs 15 residues, both termini included. The CDR3 loop reads CASSKDVAPGNTIYF.

This chain connects TRBV4-3 to TRBJ2-7; tentative D call: TRBD2 (6 bases). The CDR3 has 14 residues. Germline V gene data show CDR1 as LGHNA and CDR2 as YSLEER. V lost 0 bases, J lost 3 bases, and 9 bases lay in between. This CDR3 reads CASSQDRRGYEQYF. CDR3 DNA sequence: TGCGCCAGCAGCCAAGATAGGAGGGGCTACGAGCAGTACTTC.

A remark on this clone: One end of the junction does not line up with germline, which may come from a read error. Other DNA sequences from this sample encode an identical CDR3 as well. The chain is built from TRBV19 and TRBJ1-4; 9 bases line up with TRBD1. Per germline, CDR1 LNHDA and CDR2 SQIVND (reference sequence). This CDR3 region has 15 residues. The CDR3 loop is CASSLNRGLGEKLFF. The DNA of the CDR3 is TGTGCCAGTAGTTTAAACAGGGGGCTCGGTGAAAAGCTGTTTTTT.

DNA for the CDR3: TGTGCCAGCAGCGGACAGGGTTTAGGGGACTATGGCTACACCTTC. Amino acids: CASSGQGLGDYGYTF. The J gene is TRBJ1-2, the V gene TRBV9; 7 bases line up with TRBD1. This CDR3 is 15 amino acids long. J was trimmed by 3 bases and V by 3 bases; bases with no gene match: 8. Germline lookup yields CDR1 SGDLS and CDR2 YYNGEE.

The chain joins TRBV11-2 to TRBJ1-4; D might be TRBD1 (5 bases). This CDR3 has 17 amino acids. V was trimmed by 1 base and J by 7 bases, leaving 19 bases between them. Germline V gene sequence: CDR1 SGHAT, CDR2 FQNNGV. CDR3 DNA sequence: TGTGCCAGCAGCTTAGTGACGGCCAGGGCCGGGGGTGAAAAACTGTTTTTT. Its protein is CASSLVTARAGGEKLFF.

The chain links TRBV9 to TRBJ2-3, with D possibly being TRBD2 (7 bases). The germline CDR1 and CDR2 sequences are SGDLS and YYNGEE. The length of the CDR3 is 17 residues. V shed 3 bases and J shed 3 bases, with 20 bases lying between them. CDR3 DNA sequence: TGTGCCAGCAGCGAGTACGGTGAAGGGGGGGTTACAGATACGCAGTATTTT. Its protein is CASSEYGEGGVTDTQYF.

The genes are TRBV5-4 and TRBJ1-2, with 7 bases fitting TRBD1. Germline CDR1 reads SGHNT; CDR2 reads YYREEE (reference sequence). The CDR3 contains 15 residues. V trimming: 3 bases; J trimming: 2 bases; junction bases outside the gene matches: 7. The CDR3 sequence: CASSSADRPNYGYTF. The DNA for the CDR3 is TGTGCCAGCAGCTCGGCGGACAGGCCAAACTATGGCTACACCTTC.

The rearrangement joins TRBV28 to TRBJ1-2; D gene ambiguous. The germline CDR1 and CDR2 sequences are MDHEN and SYDVKM. The V end lost 5 bases, the J end lost 7 bases, and 20 bases lay between the germline ends. CDR3 size: 15 residues. The CDR3 DNA reads TGTGCCAGCAGTGCAACCGGCCAGGAGAGCGGTGGCTACACCTTC. It is translated as CASSATGQESGGYTF.

The CDR3 sequence: CASSLEVGGYGYTF. The CDR3, as DNA: TGTGCCAGCAGCTTAGAAGTAGGAGGCTATGGCTACACCTTC. The chain employs TRBV11-1 and TRBJ1-2; the D is unclear. There are 14 residues in the CDR3. Between the trimmed V and J ends, which lost 1 base and 4 bases, there was a span of 10 bases. Germline V lookup: CDR1 SGHAT, CDR2 FQDESV (reference sequence).

The CDR3 DNA reads as TGTGCCAGCTCACCATTTCCGACTTCTGACACCGGGGAGCTGTTTTTT. Residues: CASSPFPTSDTGELFF. J is TRBJ2-2 and V is TRBV18; no firm D call. The V and J ends lost 2 bases and 3 bases respectively, with 13 bases between them. This CDR3 has 16 amino acids. Germline V CDR1 and CDR2: KGHSH, LQKENI. Supplemented by reference TRBV18 and TRBJ2-2, the full variable domain reads NAGVMQNPRHLVRRRGQEARLRCSPMKGHSHVYWYRQLPEEGLKFMVYLQKENIIDESGMPKERFSAEFPKEGPSILRIQQVVRGDSAAYFCASSPFPTSDTGELFFGEGSRLTVL.

The chain recombines TRBV27 with TRBJ1-6, with a weak D call TRBD1 (6 bases). V was shortened by 5 bases and J by 10 bases, with 21 bases between the two germline ends. The germline gives CDR1 MNHEY, CDR2 SMNVEV (reference sequence). The CDR3 covers 16 residues. The CDR3 DNA is TGTGCCAGCAGTCCGAACCGGGACACATTCGGGTCACCCCTCCACTTT. It specifies CASSPNRDTFGSPLHF.